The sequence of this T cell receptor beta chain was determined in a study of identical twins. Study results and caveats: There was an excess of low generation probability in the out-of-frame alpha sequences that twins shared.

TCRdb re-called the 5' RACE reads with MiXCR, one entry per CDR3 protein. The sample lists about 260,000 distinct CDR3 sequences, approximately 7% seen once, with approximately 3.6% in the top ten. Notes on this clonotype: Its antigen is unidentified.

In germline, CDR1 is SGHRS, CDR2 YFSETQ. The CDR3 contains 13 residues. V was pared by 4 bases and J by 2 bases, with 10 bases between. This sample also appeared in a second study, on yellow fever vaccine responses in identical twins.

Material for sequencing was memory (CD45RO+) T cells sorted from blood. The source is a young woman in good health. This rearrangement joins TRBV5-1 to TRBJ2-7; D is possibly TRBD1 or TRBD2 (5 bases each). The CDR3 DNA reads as TGCGCCAGCAGCCGGGACGGGGCCTACGAGCAGTACTTC. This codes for CASSRDGAYEQYF.